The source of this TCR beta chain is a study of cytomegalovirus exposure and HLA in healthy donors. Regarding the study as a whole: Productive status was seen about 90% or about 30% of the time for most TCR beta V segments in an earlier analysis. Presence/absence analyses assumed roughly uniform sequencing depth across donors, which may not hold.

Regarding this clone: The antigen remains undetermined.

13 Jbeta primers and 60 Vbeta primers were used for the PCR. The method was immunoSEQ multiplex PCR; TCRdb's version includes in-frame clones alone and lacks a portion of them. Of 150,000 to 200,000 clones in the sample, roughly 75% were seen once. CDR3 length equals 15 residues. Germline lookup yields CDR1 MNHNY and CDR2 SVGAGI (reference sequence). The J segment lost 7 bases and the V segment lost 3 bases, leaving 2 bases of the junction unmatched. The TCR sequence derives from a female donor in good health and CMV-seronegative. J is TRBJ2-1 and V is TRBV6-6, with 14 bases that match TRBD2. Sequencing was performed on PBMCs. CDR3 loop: CASSYGTSGRNEQFF. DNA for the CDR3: TGTGCCAGCAGTTATGGGACTAGCGGGAGAAATGAGCAGTTCTTC.